Listed below are T cell receptor beta chains from one sample, sequenced in a study of T cells in Graves' hyperthyroidism and ophthalmopathy. TCRdb ran MiXCR on the multiplex PCR reads and lists one entry per CDR3 protein. The table shows roughly 400,000 distinct CDR3 sequences, with roughly 25% occurring only once. The sequenced sample consisted of blood. All receptors come from a man aged 50-59 years with Graves' hyperthyroidism. CDR3s include the opening cysteine and the closing phenylalanine or tryptophan. A D gene is named only where the DNA matches it firmly. Only some rows state a clone size, as once, few, many or a class for expanded clones.

V gene	J gene	clone size	D gene	CDR3 protein	CDR3 DNA
TRBV24-1	TRBJ2-3	many	TRBD2	CATSDLESGRPTDTQYF	TGTGCCACCAGTGATTTGGAATCCGGGAGGCCCACAGATACGCAGTATTTT
TRBV3-1	TRBJ1-2	NA	NA	CASSQERTAYGYTF	TGTGCCAGCAGCCAAGAAAGGACTGCCTATGGCTACACCTTC
TRBV29-1	TRBJ2-7	NA	NA	CSVTDSSPGYEQYF	TGCAGCGTGACGGACAGCTCTCCAGGCTACGAGCAGTACTTC
TRBV20-1	TRBJ2-5	NA	TRBD2	CSAPGTSGEETQYF	TGCAGTGCGCCCGGGACTAGCGGAGAAGAGACCCAGTACTTC
TRBV20-1	TRBJ2-2	NA	TRBD1	CSAGQGANGELFF	TGCAGTGCTGGACAGGGGGCGAACGGGGAGCTGTTTTTT
TRBV6-5	TRBJ2-2	few	NA	CASSYSETGELFF	TGTGCCAGCAGTTACTCGGAGACCGGGGAGCTGTTTTTT
TRBV20-1	TRBJ1-2	NA	NA	CSARGGYGYTF	TGCAGTGCTAGAGGAGGCTATGGCTACACCTTC
TRBV28	TRBJ2-7	few	TRBD2	CASSWSRTSGGEQYF	TGTGCCAGCAGTTGGTCCCGGACTAGCGGGGGCGAGCAGTACTTC
TRBV30	TRBJ2-7	NA	NA	CAWSPGHSYEQYF	TGTGCCTGGAGTCCGGGGCACTCCTACGAGCAGTACTTC
TRBV12-5	TRBJ1-1	NA	NA	CASGFGNTEAFF	TGTGCTAGTGGTTTTGGAAACACTGAAGCTTTCTTT
TRBV12-3/TRBV12-4	TRBJ1-4	few	TRBD1	CASSSSDRGHEKLFF	TGTGCCAGCAGTTCCTCGGACAGGGGTCATGAAAAACTGTTTTTT
TRBV20-1	TRBJ2-5	few	NA	CSAAYIYQETQYF	TGCAGTGCTGCCTACATATACCAAGAGACCCAGTACTTC
TRBV6-2/TRBV6-3	TRBJ2-7	NA	NA	CASSVLREQYF	TGTGCCAGCAGTGTCCTCAGGGAGCAGTACTTC
TRBV6-1	TRBJ2-3	NA	NA	CASSEVAGSAIRQYF	TGTGCCAGCAGTGAAGTTGCGGGCAGCGCCATAAGGCAGTATTTT
TRBV7-6	TRBJ2-1	NA	NA	CASSLYWRTGEQFF	TGTGCCAGCAGCTTATACTGGAGAACTGGTGAGCAGTTCTTC
TRBV30	TRBJ2-7	NA	TRBD2	CAWSRVAGDDEQYF	TGTGCCTGGAGTAGGGTAGCGGGAGACGACGAGCAGTACTTC
TRBV20-1	TRBJ2-7	many	NA	CSARAPLGYEQYF	TGCAGTGCTAGGGCCCCCCTTGGCTACGAGCAGTACTTC
TRBV11-3	TRBJ2-7	many	TRBD1	CASSLGQSSYEQYF	TGTGCCAGCAGCTTGGGACAGAGCTCCTACGAGCAGTACTTC
TRBV6-1	TRBJ2-2	many	NA	CASIQGTLGTGELFF	TGTGCCAGCATTCAAGGGACCTTGGGCACCGGGGAGCTGTTTTTT
TRBV29-1	TRBJ1-2	NA	TRBD1	CSVDDREYGYTF	TGCAGCGTTGACGACAGGGAATATGGCTACACCTTC
TRBV7-9	TRBJ2-3	once	TRBD2	CASSSGLAGARTQYF	TGTGCCAGCAGCTCCGGGCTAGCGGGGGCCCGTACGCAGTATTTT
TRBV12-3/TRBV12-4	TRBJ1-2	NA	TRBD1	CASSPGTGASNYGYTF	TGTGCCAGCAGTCCCGGAACAGGGGCGAGTAACTATGGCTACACCTTC
TRBV7-3	TRBJ2-1	NA	NA	CASSLDTHEQFF	TGTGCCAGCAGCTTAGATACCCATGAGCAGTTCTTC
TRBV6-1	TRBJ1-1	many	NA	CASSGDGGEAFF	TGTGCCAGCAGTGGGGACGGAGGTGAAGCTTTCTTT
TRBV12-3/TRBV12-4	TRBJ2-7	many	TRBD1	CASSLGTGSSYEQYF	TGTGCCAGCAGCTTAGGGACAGGGAGCTCCTACGAGCAGTACTTC
TRBV7-9	TRBJ2-5	many	NA	CASSDRETQYF	TGTGCCAGCAGCGACAGGGAGACCCAGTACTTC
TRBV12-3/TRBV12-4	TRBJ2-1	NA	TRBD1	CASRHSGGEQFF	TGTGCCAGCAGACATTCAGGGGGCGAGCAGTTCTTC
TRBV27	TRBJ1-2	NA	NA	CASSLSAGSGGYTF	TGTGCCAGCAGTTTATCCGCAGGGTCGGGTGGCTACACCTTC
TRBV7-2	TRBJ2-5	few	NA	CASSTNRGSETQYF	TGTGCCAGCAGCACAAATAGGGGTTCTGAGACCCAGTACTTC
TRBV6-1	TRBJ1-5	NA	NA	CASSFGPPEGNQPQHF	TGTGCCAGCAGCTTCGGGCCCCCTGAGGGCAATCAGCCCCAGCATTTT
TRBV27	TRBJ2-2	few	TRBD2	CASSLSSGLTGELFF	TGTGCCAGCAGTTTAAGTAGCGGGCTCACCGGGGAGCTGTTTTTT
TRBV5-4	TRBJ1-2	NA	NA	CASSLLGGSGYGYTF	TGTGCCAGCAGCTTGCTCGGGGGTAGCGGCTATGGCTACACCTTC
TRBV5-1	TRBJ2-5	NA	TRBD2	CASSPWGTSAQETQYF	TGCGCCAGCAGCCCGTGGGGGACTAGCGCTCAAGAGACCCAGTACTTC
TRBV11-1	TRBJ2-5	NA	NA	CASSLGGWEETPYF	TGTGCCAGCAGCTTGGGGGGATGGGAAGAGACCCCATACTTC
TRBV6-9	TRBJ2-1	NA	NA	CASSSRTNEQFF	TGTGCCAGCAGTTCTCGGACAAATGAGCAGTTCTTC
TRBV2	TRBJ2-1	many	TRBD2	CASSEGVAGAYNEQFF	TGTGCCAGCAGTGAAGGGGTAGCGGGGGCCTACAATGAGCAGTTCTTC
TRBV12-3/TRBV12-4	TRBJ1-2	NA	NA	CASSFGQSYGYTF	TGTGCCAGCAGTTTCGGACAGTCCTATGGCTACACCTTC
TRBV19	TRBJ2-5	few	NA	CASSIREQGQETQYF	TGTGCCAGTAGTATCCGCGAACAGGGCCAAGAGACCCAGTACTTC
TRBV19	TRBJ1-4	NA	NA	CASSISGVGRVNEKLFF	TGTGCCAGTAGTATTTCAGGGGTCGGAAGAGTTAATGAAAAACTGTTTTTT
TRBV19	TRBJ2-2	few	TRBD2	CASNGLANTGELFF	TGTGCCAGTAATGGACTAGCGAACACCGGGGAGCTGTTTTTT